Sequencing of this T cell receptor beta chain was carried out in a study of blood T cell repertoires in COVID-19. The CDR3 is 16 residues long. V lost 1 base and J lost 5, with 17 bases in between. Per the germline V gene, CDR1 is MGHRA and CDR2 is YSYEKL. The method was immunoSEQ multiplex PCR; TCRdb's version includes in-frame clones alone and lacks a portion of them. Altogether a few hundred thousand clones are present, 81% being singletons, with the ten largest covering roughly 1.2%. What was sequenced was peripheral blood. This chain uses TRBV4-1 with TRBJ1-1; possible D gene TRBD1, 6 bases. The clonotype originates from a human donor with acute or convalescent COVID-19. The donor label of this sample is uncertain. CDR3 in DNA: TGCGCCAGCAGCCAAGGATGGGCAGGGGTGGCGACTGAAGCTTTCTTT. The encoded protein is CASSQGWAGVATEAFF.